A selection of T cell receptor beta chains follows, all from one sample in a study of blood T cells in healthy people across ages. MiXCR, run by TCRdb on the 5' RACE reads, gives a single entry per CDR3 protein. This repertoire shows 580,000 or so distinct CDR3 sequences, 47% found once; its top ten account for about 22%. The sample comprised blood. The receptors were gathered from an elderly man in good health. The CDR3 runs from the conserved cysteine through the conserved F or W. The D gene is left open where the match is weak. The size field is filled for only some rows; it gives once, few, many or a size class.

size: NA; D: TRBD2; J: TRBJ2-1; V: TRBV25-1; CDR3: CASSESSGVLYNEQFF; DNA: TGTGCCAGCAGTGAATCCAGCGGGGTGCTCTACAATGAGCAGTTCTTC
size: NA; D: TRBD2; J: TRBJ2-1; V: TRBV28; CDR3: CASSFLQREVYNEPFF; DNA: TGTGCCAGCAGTTTCCTCCAGCGGGAGGTCTACAATGAGCCGTTCTTC
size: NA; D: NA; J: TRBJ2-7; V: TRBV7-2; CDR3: CASSGATYNEQYF; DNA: TGTGCCAGCAGCGGGGCCACCTACAATGAGCAGTACTTC
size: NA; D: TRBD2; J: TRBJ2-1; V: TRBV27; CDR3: CASSLRGLADSYNEQFF; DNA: TGTGCCAGCAGTTTAAGGGGACTAGCGGATTCCTACAATGAGCAGTTCTTC
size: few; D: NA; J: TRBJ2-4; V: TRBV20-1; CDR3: CSARKGPFAKNIQYF; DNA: TGCAGTGCGCGCAAGGGACCATTTGCCAAAAACATTCAGTACTTC
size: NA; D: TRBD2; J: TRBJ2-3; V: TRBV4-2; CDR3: CASSPPGGRSDTQYF; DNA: TGTGCCAGCAGCCCGCCAGGCGGGAGATCAGATACGCAGTATTTT
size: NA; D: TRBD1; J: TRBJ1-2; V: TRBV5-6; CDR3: CASSLWDREDYGYTF; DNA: TGTGCCAGCAGCTTATGGGACAGAGAAGACTATGGCTACACCTTC
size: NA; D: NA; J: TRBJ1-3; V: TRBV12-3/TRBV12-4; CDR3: CASSVLGSGNTIYF; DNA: TGTGCCAGCAGTGTCTTGGGGTCTGGAAACACCATATATTTT
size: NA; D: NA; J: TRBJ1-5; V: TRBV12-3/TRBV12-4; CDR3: CASSRRQGMNQPQHF; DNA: TGTGCCAGCAGCCGCCGGCAGGGGATGAATCAGCCCCAGCATTTT
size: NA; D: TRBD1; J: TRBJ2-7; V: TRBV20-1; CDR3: CSASRGRSVSYEQYF; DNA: TGCAGTGCTAGTAGGGGGCGGTCGGTCTCCTACGAGCAGTACTTC
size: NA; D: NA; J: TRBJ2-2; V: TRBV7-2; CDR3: CASSPPARPITGELFF; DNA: TGTGCCAGCAGCCCTCCGGCGAGGCCCATCACCGGGGAGCTGTTTTTT
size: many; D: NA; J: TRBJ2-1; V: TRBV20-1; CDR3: CSAKRDEQFF; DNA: TGCAGTGCAAAAAGAGATGAGCAGTTCTTC
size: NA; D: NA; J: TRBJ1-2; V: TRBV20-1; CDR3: CSNEENYGYTF; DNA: TGCAGTAATGAGGAAAACTATGGCTACACCTTC
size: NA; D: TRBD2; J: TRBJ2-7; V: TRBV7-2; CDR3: CASSLESGGGYEQYF; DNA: TGTGCCAGCAGCTTAGAGTCGGGAGGGGGCTACGAGCAGTACTTC
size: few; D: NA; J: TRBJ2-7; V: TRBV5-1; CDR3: CASSARTLSYEQYF; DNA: TGCGCCAGCAGCGCCCGGACACTCTCCTACGAGCAGTACTTC
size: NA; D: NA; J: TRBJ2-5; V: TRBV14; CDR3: CASSQDQRGYQETQYF; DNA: TGTGCCAGCAGCCAAGATCAGAGGGGGTACCAAGAGACCCAGTACTTC
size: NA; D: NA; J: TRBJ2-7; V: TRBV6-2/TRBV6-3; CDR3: CASSYGRDTAYEQYF; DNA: TGTGCCAGCAGTTACGGCCGGGACACAGCCTACGAGCAGTACTTC
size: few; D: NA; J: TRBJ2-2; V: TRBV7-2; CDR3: CASSLVEGAGELFF; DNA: TGTGCCAGCAGCTTAGTCGAGGGGGCCGGGGAGCTGTTTTTT
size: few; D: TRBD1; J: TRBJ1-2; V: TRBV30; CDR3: CARGQGSGYTF; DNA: TGTGCCCGAGGACAGGGTTCTGGCTACACCTTC
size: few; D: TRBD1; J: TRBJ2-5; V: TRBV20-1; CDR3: CSARAWGRTGSQETQYF; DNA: TGCAGTGCTAGAGCGTGGGGACGGACAGGGTCCCAAGAGACCCAGTACTTC
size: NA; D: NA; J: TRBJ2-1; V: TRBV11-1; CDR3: CASSLAGQHEQFF; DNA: TGTGCCAGCAGCTTAGCCGGACAGCATGAGCAGTTCTTC
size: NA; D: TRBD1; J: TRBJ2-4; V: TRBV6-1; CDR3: CASSIGTGGNIQYF; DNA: TGTGCCAGCAGTATAGGGACAGGGGGCAACATTCAGTACTTC
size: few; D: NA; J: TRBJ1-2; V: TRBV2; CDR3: CASRPLRGYTF; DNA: TGTGCCAGCAGACCTCTACGCGGCTACACCTTC
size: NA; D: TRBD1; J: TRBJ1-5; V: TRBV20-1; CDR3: CSALDRDRNQPQHF; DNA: TGCAGTGCTCTAGACCGGGACAGAAATCAGCCCCAGCATTTT
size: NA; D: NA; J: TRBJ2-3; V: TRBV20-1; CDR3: CSAHRTGAKDTQYF; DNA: TGCAGTGCACACAGGACGGGAGCAAAGGATACGCAGTATTTT
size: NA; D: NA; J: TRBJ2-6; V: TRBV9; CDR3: CASSVQGPRSGANVLTF; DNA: TGTGCCAGCAGCGTCCAGGGACCGCGCTCTGGGGCCAACGTCCTGACTTTC
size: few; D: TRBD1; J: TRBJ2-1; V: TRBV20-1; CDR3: CSASRDRGYNEQFF; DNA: TGCAGTGCTAGCCGGGACAGGGGTTACAATGAGCAGTTCTTC
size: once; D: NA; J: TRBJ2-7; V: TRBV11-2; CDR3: CASSLVVSRYEQYF; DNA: TGTGCCAGCAGCTTAGTCGTCAGCAGATACGAGCAGTACTTC
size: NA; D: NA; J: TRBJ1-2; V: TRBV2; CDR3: CASSPSGLGGYTF; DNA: TGTGCCAGCAGTCCGTCGGGGCTGGGCGGCTACACCTTC
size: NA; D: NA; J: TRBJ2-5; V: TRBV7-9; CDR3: CASSHPGVQETQYF; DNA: TGTGCCAGCAGCCACCCGGGGGTACAAGAGACCCAGTACTTC
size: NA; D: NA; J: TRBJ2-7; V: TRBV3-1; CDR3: CASNQGGVFPYEQYF; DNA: TGTGCCAGCAACCAAGGTGGGGTGTTCCCCTACGAGCAGTACTTC